A selection of T cell receptor beta chains follows, all from one sample in a study of T cells in Graves' hyperthyroidism and ophthalmopathy. Each CDR3 protein gets one entry after TCRdb re-called the multiplex PCR reads with MiXCR. This sample has roughly 710,000 distinct CDR3 sequences, with approximately 40% found just once. Sequenced material: blood. The receptors stem from a woman between 35 and 50 years old with Graves' hyperthyroidism. The CDR3 runs from the conserved cysteine through the conserved F or W. D genes are given only for firm matches. Size is omitted from some rows. Given values are once, few, many or a class for expanded clones.

clone size,D gene,J gene,CDR3 length,V gene,CDR3 protein,CDR3 DNA
few,TRBD1,TRBJ1-2,15,TRBV7-9,CASSSGQALNYGHTF,TGTGCCAGCAGCTCCGGACAGGCCTTAAACTATGGCCACACCTTC
NA,TRBD1,TRBJ1-2,17,TRBV2,CASSLTLEDRGSYGYTF,TGTGCCAGCAGCTTGACGTTAGAGGACAGGGGGTCCTATGGCTACACCTTC
NA,TRBD2,TRBJ2-7,15,TRBV6-6,CASRPLGLASSEQYF,TGTGCCAGCAGGCCATTGGGACTAGCGTCCTCCGAGCAGTACTTC
many,NA,TRBJ1-6,13,TRBV5-1,CASSYESSSPLHF,TGCGCCAGCAGCTACGAATCAAGTTCACCCCTCCACTTT
many,NA,TRBJ1-4,12,TRBV29-1,CSVSRDDKKLFF,TGCAGCGTTTCCCGGGACGATAAAAAACTGTTTTTT
NA,TRBD1,TRBJ1-3,17,TRBV20-1,CSARDPGTDFSGNTIYF,TGCAGTGCTAGAGACCCCGGGACAGACTTCTCTGGAAACACCATATATTTT
many,TRBD1,TRBJ1-5,14,TRBV7-8,CASSADRLNQPQHF,TGTGCCAGCAGCGCGGACAGGCTCAATCAGCCCCAGCATTTT
NA,NA,TRBJ1-5,14,TRBV19,CASSPALGNQPQHF,TGTGCCAGTAGCCCCGCGTTGGGCAATCAGCCCCAGCATTTT
many,TRBD1,TRBJ1-5,14,TRBV2,CASKGRGQHQPQHF,TGTGCCAGTAAGGGGAGGGGGCAGCATCAGCCCCAGCATTTT
NA,NA,TRBJ1-5,16,TRBV4-3,CASSQDRAGAGQPQHF,TGCGCCAGCAGCCAAGATCGAGCGGGGGCTGGACAGCCCCAGCATTTT
NA,NA,TRBJ2-1,12,TRBV7-9,CASSLAWGGQFF,TGTGCCAGCAGCTTGGCTTGGGGTGGGCAGTTCTTC
NA,NA,TRBJ1-6,15,TRBV4-2,CASSPGVIRGEALHF,TGTGCCAGCAGCCCAGGGGTTATTAGAGGGGAGGCCCTCCACTTT
NA,TRBD1,TRBJ2-7,14,TRBV29-1,CSVYGTEKTYEQYF,TGCAGCGTATACGGGACAGAGAAAACCTACGAGCAGTACTTC
many,NA,TRBJ1-2,13,TRBV9,CASSVSGTEAYTF,TGTGCCAGCAGCGTATCCGGAACGGAGGCCTACACCTTC
NA,NA,TRBJ1-1,13,TRBV5-5,CASSYSSQPEAFF,TGTGCCAGCAGCTACTCTTCCCAGCCTGAAGCTTTCTTT
few,NA,TRBJ1-1,13,TRBV4-3,CASSRARGTEAFF,TGCGCCAGCAGCCGAGCCAGGGGAACTGAAGCTTTCTTT
many,NA,TRBJ1-4,13,TRBV20-1,CSARARVDEKLFF,TGCAGTGCTAGAGCGAGGGTTGATGAAAAACTGTTTTTT
many,TRBD1,TRBJ1-5,14,TRBV7-9,CASSLGQGIQPQHF,TGTGCCAGCAGCTTAGGACAGGGAATACAGCCCCAGCATTTT
few,NA,TRBJ1-4,15,TRBV5-1,CASSLERDPSEKLFF,TGCGCCAGCAGCTTGGAACGGGACCCATCAGAAAAACTGTTTTTT
NA,NA,TRBJ1-6,16,TRBV7-9,CASSRARDLGNSPLHF,TGTGCCAGCAGCCGAGCACGGGACCTAGGGAATTCACCCCTCCACTTT
NA,NA,TRBJ2-5,14,TRBV7-2,CASNTRGTQETQYF,TGTGCCAGCAACACCAGGGGTACCCAAGAGACCCAGTACTTC
many,NA,TRBJ1-5,15,TRBV7-8,CASSLARYSNQPQHF,TGTGCCAGCAGCTTGGCTCGATATAGCAATCAGCCCCAGCATTTT
NA,NA,TRBJ2-2,15,TRBV9,CASGPYIANTGELFF,TGTGCCAGCGGGCCGTATATCGCGAACACCGGGGAGCTGTTTTTT
few,TRBD1,TRBJ2-7,13,TRBV20-1,CSARTGGTYEQYF,TGCAGTGCGCGGACAGGGGGCACCTACGAGCAGTACTTC
NA,NA,TRBJ2-2,15,TRBV6-5,CATTRGSLLSGELFF,TGTGCCACGACCCGGGGCAGTCTACTGAGCGGGGAGCTGTTTTTT
many,NA,TRBJ2-6,15,TRBV2,CASRGRGYGANVLTF,TGTGCCAGCAGGGGACGGGGGTATGGGGCCAACGTCCTGACTTTC
few,NA,TRBJ1-2,14,TRBV6-2/TRBV6-3,CASSYSDRIGGYTF,TGTGCCAGCAGTTACTCGGACAGAATTGGTGGCTACACCTTC
many,NA,TRBJ2-7,10,TRBV6-6,CASHGEEQYF,TGTGCCAGCCACGGTGAAGAGCAGTACTTC
NA,TRBD1,TRBJ2-7,14,TRBV10-3,CAISYSTGGHEQHF,TGTGCCATCAGTTATTCGACAGGGGGCCACGAGCAGCACTTC
NA,NA,TRBJ2-2,15,TRBV25-1,CASSARHENTGELFF,TGTGCCAGCAGTGCTAGACACGAGAACACCGGGGAGCTGTTTTTT
once,NA,TRBJ1-4,12,TRBV6-2/TRBV6-3,CATGGPDEKLFF,TGTGCCACCGGAGGACCTGATGAAAAACTGTTTTTT
NA,NA,TRBJ1-2,14,TRBV18,CASSPPQGLKGYTF,TGTGCCAGCTCACCACCACAGGGTTTGAAGGGCTACACCTTC